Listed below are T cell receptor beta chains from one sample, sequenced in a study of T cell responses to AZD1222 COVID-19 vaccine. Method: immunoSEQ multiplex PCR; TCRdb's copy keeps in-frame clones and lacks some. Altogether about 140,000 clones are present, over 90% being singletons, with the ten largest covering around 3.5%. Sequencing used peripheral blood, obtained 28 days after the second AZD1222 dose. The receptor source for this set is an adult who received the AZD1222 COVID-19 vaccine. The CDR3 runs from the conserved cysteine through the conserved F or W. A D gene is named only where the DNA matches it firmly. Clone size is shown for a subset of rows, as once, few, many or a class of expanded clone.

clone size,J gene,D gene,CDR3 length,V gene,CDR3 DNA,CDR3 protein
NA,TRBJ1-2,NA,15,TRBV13,TGTGCCAGCAGCTCTCTCAGAGGAGGGGAGGATGGCTACACCTTC,CASSSLRGGEDGYTF
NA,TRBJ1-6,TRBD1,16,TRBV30,TGTGCCTGGAGTGTACAAAGACAGGGCAATAATTCACCCCTCCACTTT,CAWSVQRQGNNSPLHF
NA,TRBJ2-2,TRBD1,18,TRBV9,TGTGCCAGCAGCTTTTCCGGGACAGGGAAAATGAACACCGGGGAGCTGTTTTTT,CASSFSGTGKMNTGELFF
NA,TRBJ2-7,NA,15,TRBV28,TGTGCCAGCAGTTTACAGCGGACCCTCACCTACGAGCAGTACTTC,CASSLQRTLTYEQYF
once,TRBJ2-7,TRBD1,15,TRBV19,TGTGCCAGTAGTCGAGGGTGGACAGGGAAGGGAGAGCAGTACTTC,CASSRGWTGKGEQYF
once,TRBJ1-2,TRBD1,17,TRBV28,TGTGCCAGCAGTCGTCGAGGGACAGGGGGCCGTTGGGTTGGCTACACCTTC,CASSRRGTGGRWVGYTF
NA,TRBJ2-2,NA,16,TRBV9,TGTGCCAGCAGCGTACTAAATACAGGGAGTACCGGGGAGCTGTTTTTT,CASSVLNTGSTGELFF
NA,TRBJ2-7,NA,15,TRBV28,TGTGCCAGCAGTTCCCACAGTGGAGGTGACTACGAGCAGTACTTC,CASSSHSGGDYEQYF
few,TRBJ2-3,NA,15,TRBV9,TGTGCCAGCAGCGTAGCCGGCTTTCACACAGATACGCAGTATTTT,CASSVAGFHTDTQYF
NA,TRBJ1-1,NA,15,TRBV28,TGTGCCATATCCTCTGGCGGGCGGATAAACACTGAAGCTTTCTTT,CAISSGGRINTEAFF
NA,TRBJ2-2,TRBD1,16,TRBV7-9,TGTGCCAGCAGCATCTACAGGGGCCAAAACACCGGGGAGCTGTTTTTT,CASSIYRGQNTGELFF
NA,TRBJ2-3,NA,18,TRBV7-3,TGTGCCAGCAGCTTAAAAGGGGCGGGGCATTCTGGCACAGATACGCAGTATTTT,CASSLKGAGHSGTDTQYF
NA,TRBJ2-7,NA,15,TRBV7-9,TGTGCCAGCAGCTCGGACACAACCAAACGCTACGAGCAGTACTTC,CASSSDTTKRYEQYF
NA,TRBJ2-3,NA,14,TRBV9,TGTGCCAGCAGCGGCGGACTCAGCACAGATACGCAGTATTTT,CASSGGLSTDTQYF
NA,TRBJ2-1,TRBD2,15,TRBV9,TGTGCCAGCAGCCCAGCGGGAGGGCCAGCGTCTGAGCAGTTCTTC,CASSPAGGPASEQFF
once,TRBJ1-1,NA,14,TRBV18,TGTGCCAGCTCACCATTTACAGCTAACACTGAAGCTTTCTTT,CASSPFTANTEAFF
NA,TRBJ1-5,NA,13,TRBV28,TGTGCCAGCACAGCCGAGGGTAATCAGCCCCAGCATTTT,CASTAEGNQPQHF
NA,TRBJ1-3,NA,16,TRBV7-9,TGTGCCAGCAGCTTAGAAGGGACACACACTGGAAACACCATATATTTT,CASSLEGTHTGNTIYF
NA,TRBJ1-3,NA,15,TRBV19,TGTGCCAGTAATCGGGCAGGGAGTTATGGAAACACCATATATTTT,CASNRAGSYGNTIYF
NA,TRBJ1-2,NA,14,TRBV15,TGTGCCACCAGCAGAAACCAGGGTTACGCCGGCTACACCTTC,CATSRNQGYAGYTF
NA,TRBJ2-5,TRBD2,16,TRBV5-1,TGCGCCAGCAGCTTGGGGGGACTAGCGCATCAAGAGACCCAGTACTTC,CASSLGGLAHQETQYF
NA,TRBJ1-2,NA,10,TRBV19,TGTGCCAGTAGTGGGCGCGGGTACACCTTC,CASSGRGYTF
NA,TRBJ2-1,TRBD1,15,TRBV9,TGTGCCAGCAGCGTAGAGGGACAGGACTACAATGAGCAGTTCTTC,CASSVEGQDYNEQFF
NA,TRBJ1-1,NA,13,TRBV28,TGTGCCAGCACGGAGGGCCTGGCGACTGAAGCTTTCTTT,CASTEGLATEAFF